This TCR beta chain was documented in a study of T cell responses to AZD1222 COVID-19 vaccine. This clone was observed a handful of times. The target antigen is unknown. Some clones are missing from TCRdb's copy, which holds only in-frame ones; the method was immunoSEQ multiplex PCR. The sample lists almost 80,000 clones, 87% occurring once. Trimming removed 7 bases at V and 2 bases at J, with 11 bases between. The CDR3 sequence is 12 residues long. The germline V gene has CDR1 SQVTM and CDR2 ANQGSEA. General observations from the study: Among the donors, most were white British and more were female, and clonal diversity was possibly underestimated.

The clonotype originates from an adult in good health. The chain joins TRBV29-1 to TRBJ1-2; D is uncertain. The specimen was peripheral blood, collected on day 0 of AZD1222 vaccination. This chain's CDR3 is CSDDGANYGYTF. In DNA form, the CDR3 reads TGCAGCGACGACGGTGCCAACTATGGCTACACCTTC.